This paragraph reports one T cell receptor beta chain. The data are from a study of blood T cell repertoires in COVID-19. About the study: Material from acute and convalescent COVID-19 was sourced from the United States, Italy and Spain. Sample material is recorded as cDNA or gDNA derived from T cells, B-cell-depleted T cells, or PBMCs.

The table came from immunoSEQ multiplex PCR; TCRdb's copy has only in-frame clones and leaves some out. This table has approximately 280,000 clones, roughly 86% appearing once. The CDR3 contains 13 residues. The ends were cut back, 0 bases at V and 3 bases at J, with 8 bases in the middle. Germline V gives CDR1 GTSNPN, CDR2 SVGIG (reference sequence). The TCR comes from a woman aged 25 to 39 who had recovered from COVID-19. The chain combines TRBV30 with TRBJ1-1, with D maybe TRBD1 (5 bases). The material sequenced was peripheral blood. This CDR3 is CAWSVFRDTEAFF. The CDR3 coding sequence is TGTGCCTGGAGTGTTTTCAGGGACACTGAAGCTTTCTTT.